This passage covers 18 T cell receptor beta chains from one sample sequenced in a study of cytomegalovirus exposure and HLA in healthy donors. PCR amplification relied on 60 Vbeta primers (plus 13 Jbeta primers). Assay used: immunoSEQ multiplex PCR; TCRdb lists only in-frame clones, some missing. Of 120,000 or so clones in the sample, roughly four fifths were seen once. The source material was PBMCs. These TCRs come from a woman aged 40 to 50 in good health and CMV-seropositive.

This sequence joins TRBV6-1 and TRBJ1-1; no firm D call. The germline V gene encodes CDR1 MNHNS and CDR2 SASEGT. This CDR3 spans 14 amino acids. Trimming took 7 bases from V and 4 from J, leaving 16 bases between them. The CDR3 protein is CASTNESPGTEAFF. Written as DNA, the CDR3 is TGTGCCAGCACGAACGAATCCCCGGGCACTGAAGCTTTCTTT.

The chain uses TRBV5-5 and TRBJ1-5, with 8 bases matching TRBD1. V shed 3 bases and J 6 bases; nucleotides not matched to a gene: 11. The CDR3 consists of 16 residues. Germline V lookup: CDR1 SGHKS, CDR2 YYEKEE (reference sequence). CDR3 amino acids: CASSWGSGQGVQPQHF. The CDR3 DNA sequence: TGTGCCAGCAGCTGGGGGTCCGGACAGGGAGTTCAGCCCCAGCATTTT.

The chain has TRBV5-4 and TRBJ2-7; D is perhaps TRBD2 (5 bases). The CDR3 is 13 residues long. Germline CDR1 and CDR2: SGHNT and YYREEE (reference sequence). V was cut by 4 bases and J by 3 bases, with 11 bases left in between. The CDR3 protein is CASSPKRDYEQYF. The CDR3 nucleotides are TGTGCCAGCAGCCCTAAACGGGACTACGAGCAGTACTTC.

The chain joins TRBV6-1 to TRBJ2-3; 11 nucleotides agree with TRBD2. Trimming removed 4 bases from V and 1 base from J; junction bases left unmatched: 7. The CDR3 spans 17 residues. The germline V gene has CDR1 MNHNS and CDR2 SASEGT. Here the CDR3 reads CASSATNSGRGTDTQYF. CDR3 nucleotide sequence: TGTGCCAGCAGTGCAACAAATAGCGGGAGGGGCACAGATACGCAGTATTTT.

The genes are TRBV5-6 and TRBJ2-7; D might be TRBD1 (5 bases). This CDR3 contains 14 residues. Germline V lookup: CDR1 SGHDT, CDR2 YYEEEE. V lost 8 bases and J 6 bases, leaving 21 bases between the germline ends. Here the CDR3 reads CASHIGARVSEQYF. For the CDR3, the DNA is TGTGCCAGTCACATCGGTGCCAGGGTATCCGAGCAGTACTTC.

The rearrangement joins TRBV13 to TRBJ1-2, with a weak D call TRBD1 (5 bases). Germline V gene data show CDR1 as PRHDT and CDR2 as FYEKMQ (reference sequence). The length of the CDR3 is 14 residues. The germline V and J ends were trimmed by 3 bases and 8 bases, with 16 bases remaining between them. DNA for the CDR3: TGTGCCAGCAGCTTCAGGGACGGACTAATAGGCTACACCTTC. Its translation is CASSFRDGLIGYTF.

V usage is TRBV5-1 and J usage is TRBJ1-1; 9 nucleotides align to TRBD1. This CDR3 has 13 residues. Germline V gives CDR1 SGHRS, CDR2 YFSETQ. The V and J ends lost 3 bases and 8 bases, in that order; junction bases with no gene match: 5. CDR3 sequence reads: CASSSGTGTEAFF. The CDR3 region has the DNA TGCGCCAGCAGCTCCGGGACAGGGACCGAAGCTTTCTTT.

This clone has just one count. CDR3 loop: CASSLAASGANEQFF. The CDR3 DNA follows: TGTGCCAGCAGCTTGGCGGCTAGCGGGGCGAATGAGCAGTTCTTC. This chain uses TRBV5-6 with TRBJ2-1, with 9 positions matching TRBD2. Germline CDR1 SGHDT, CDR2 YYEEEE. The trim removed 0 bases at V and 7 bases at J, leaving 5 bases unmatched. This CDR3 has 15 amino acids.

This chain links TRBV5-5 with TRBJ2-7; TRBD1 is a possible D gene (6 bases). This CDR3 has 14 amino acids. Trimming shortened V by 2 bases and J by 6 bases, and 15 bases separated the two germline ends. CDR1 and CDR2 from the germline V gene are SGHKS and YYEKEE (reference sequence). The CDR3 DNA reads as TGTGCCAGCAGCTTAACAGGGTCTACTTCCGAGCAGTACTTC. Translated, it gives CASSLTGSTSEQYF.

The V and J genes are TRBV28 and TRBJ2-2, with TRBD1 matching over 9 bases. The junction had 2 bases not matched to a gene; V was cut back by 2 bases and J by 4 bases. This CDR3 has 15 residues. Germline CDR1 MDHEN, CDR2 SYDVKM. In DNA, the CDR3 is TGTGCCAGCAGTTTAACAGGGGGCGGCACCGGGGAGCTGTTTTTT. This sequence encodes CASSLTGGGTGELFF. The full variable domain, its missing parts supplied by reference TRBV28 and TRBJ2-2, is DVKVTQSSRYLVKRTGEKVFLECVQDMDHENMFWYRQDPGLGLRLIYFSYDVKMKEKGDIPEGYSVSREKKERFSLILESASTNQTSMYLCASSLTGGGTGELFFGEGSRLTVL.

This chain links TRBV7-9 with TRBJ2-1, with TRBD1 matching 7 bases. Germline CDR1 SEHNR, CDR2 FQNEAQ (reference sequence). This CDR3 is 14 amino acids long. V shed 5 bases and J 5 bases; nucleotides not matched to a gene: 6. The CDR3 spells CASSAPTGNNEQFF. The CDR3 DNA sequence: TGTGCCAGCAGCGCCCCGACAGGGAACAATGAGCAGTTCTTC.

The rearrangement joins TRBV7-9 to TRBJ2-3; the match to TRBD2 covers 7 bases. After removal of 5 bases from V and 1 base from J, the junction contained 3 bases not matched to a gene. CDR1 SEHNR and CDR2 FQNEAQ come from the germline V gene (reference sequence). This CDR3 region has 14 residues. As DNA, the CDR3 is TGTGCCAGCAGCCCAACTAGCGGCACAGATACGCAGTATTTT. It encodes CASSPTSGTDTQYF. Full variable domain (remainder filled in from reference TRBV7-9 and TRBJ2-3): DTGVSQNPRHKITKRGQNVTFRCDPISEHNRLYWYRQTLGQGPEFLTYFQNEAQLEKSRLLSDRFSAERPKGSFSTLEIQRTEQGDSAMYLCASSPTSGTDTQYFGPGTRLTVL.

This clone came up a few times. This sequence joins TRBV7-2 and TRBJ2-1; D is unresolved. Trimming left V 2 bases short and J 8 bases short, with 10 bases between. Germline-derived CDR1 and CDR2 are SGHTA and FQGNSA. The CDR3 spans 13 residues. The CDR3 here is CASSLSRVDEQFF. CDR3 nucleotides: TGTGCCAGCAGCTTAAGCCGGGTAGATGAGCAGTTCTTC.

This clone appeared a single time. The chain employs TRBV27 and TRBJ2-7; a possible D gene is TRBD1 (6 bases). The germline V gene encodes CDR1 MNHEY and CDR2 SMNVEV (reference sequence). Trimming left V 3 bases short and J 0 bases short, with 12 bases between. The CDR3 spans 15 residues. This CDR3 reads CASSLGAGFSYEQYF. The CDR3, as DNA: TGTGCCAGCAGTTTGGGGGCAGGGTTCTCCTACGAGCAGTACTTC.

CDR3 amino acids: CASSQDTTGGSYEQYF. CDR3 nucleotides: TGCGCCAGCAGCCAAGATACGACAGGGGGTTCCTACGAGCAGTACTTC. This chain connects TRBV4-3 to TRBJ2-7; 9 bases are shared with TRBD1. Germline loops: CDR1 LGHNA, CDR2 YSLEER. The CDR3 runs 16 residues. V lost 0 bases, J lost 1 base, and 4 bases stayed unmatched.

This rearrangement joins TRBV6-5 to TRBJ2-1; TRBD1 matches at 10 bases. This CDR3 spans 16 amino acids. Trimming at V came to 0 bases and at J to 7 bases, leaving 6 bases not matched to a gene. Germline V lookup: CDR1 MNHEY, CDR2 SVGAGI. CDR3 residues: CASSYSPGQGSNEQFF. The CDR3 nucleotides read TGTGCCAGCAGTTACTCACCGGGACAGGGGTCGAATGAGCAGTTCTTC.

CDR3 residues: CASSLGALGGSSYEQYF. The CDR3 DNA is TGCGCCAGCAGCTTGGGCGCCCTCGGAGGGAGCTCCTACGAGCAGTACTTC. The gene calls are TRBV5-1 and TRBJ2-7, with D maybe TRBD2 (6 bases). V dropped 0 bases and J dropped 0 bases, with 16 bases sitting between them. Germline V gives CDR1 SGHRS, CDR2 YFSETQ. This CDR3 has 17 amino acids.

This rearrangement joins TRBV11-3 to TRBJ2-7; D unclear. CDR1 is SGHNT and CDR2 is YENEEA in the germline V gene. This CDR3 contains 14 residues. Trimming took 5 bases from V and 4 from J, leaving 15 bases between them. The CDR3 sequence: CASSPVAPLYEQYF. The CDR3 nucleotides read TGTGCCAGCAGCCCAGTGGCCCCTTTGTACGAGCAGTACTTC.